The T cell receptor beta chain described here comes from a study of a mutant IDH1 vaccine in newly diagnosed glioma (dated by TCRdb to the early 2020s). In terms of the full investigation: Across visits V03 through V10, patients got a total of eight vaccinations, given in weeks 1, 3, 5, 7, 11, 15, 19 and 23. For exploratory analyses, longitudinal TCRB deep sequencing was carried out in about two dozen treated patients wherever samples were available. Peripheral blood was collected at six visits: V03 (baseline), V05, V07, V10, V12 and V13. Vaccination started 4-6 weeks after radiotherapy alone, or was given together with temozolomide cycles in the groups whose treatment included chemotherapy. Of the approximately 30 treated patients, approximately 62% were male and about 40% were female, and the mean age was roughly 40 years. Before enrollment, patients had received standard therapy of radiotherapy alone, temozolomide alone, or radiochemotherapy with temozolomide; most received the combination. The study at large found these results: Availability determined which PBMC samples were chosen for TCRB deep sequencing. Across multiple MHC alleles, vaccine-induced immune responses were seen in roughly 93% of patients. It was noted by the authors that analyses of patient blood samples could not be reproduced owing to sample limitations. Pseudoprogression seemed to be unrelated to changes in the top peripheral T cell clonotypes found by TCRB sequencing.

V sheds 0 bases and J sheds 0 bases, leaving 9 bases between their ends. According to the germline V gene, CDR1 reads SGHRS and CDR2 reads YFSETQ. From the cysteine through the phenylalanine, the CDR3 covers 15 amino acids. The read is trimmed to its CDR3 DNA, 45 bases read in frame from base 1. Library preparation was by the immunoSEQ multiplex PCR assay. Following the manufacturer's protocol, the hsTCRB Kit was used to amplify rearranged TCR beta chain sequences. An Illumina MiSeq was used to sequence the TCRB libraries. The published analysis was carried out like this. Demultiplexing, trimming and gene mapping were performed with the kit vendor's proprietary platform. Entries here come from immuneACCESS through TCRdb and include only in-frame sequences with V and J called. Some clones fail to appear in such tables; in the studies checked, an unresolved V gene covers under half of the shortfall, and the cause of the remainder is unknown. V and J calls and clone size come straight from that table; D and trimming were deduced from the DNA. This sample holds some 30,000 clones; 88% were observed only once. The biggest ten clones account for approximately 2.3% of the sample.

As to this clone: No antigen is known for it. Base qualities are not at hand, and no much larger clone is one base apart.

In light of the paper, this sample's time point label describes: week 23, last vaccination. Each vaccine dose, consisting of 300 ug of a 20-mer mutant IDH1 peptide in Montanide, was administered subcutaneously with topical imiquimod. The donors had newly diagnosed IDH1-mutant astrocytomas of WHO grade 3 or 4 that showed loss of nuclear ATRX. The samples were drawn from NOA16, a multicentre, single-arm, open-label phase I trial in Germany that tested a mutant IDH1 peptide vaccine in humans for the first time. Genomic DNA for TCRB sequencing was isolated from EDTA blood with the DNeasy Blood and Tissue Kit.

The receptor comes from a man aged 40-49 years with glioma. The sequence is built from TRBV5-1 and TRBJ1-1, with no D gene named confidently. The source was PBMCs, collected from a glioma patient whose treatment included an IDH1 peptide vaccine. The CDR3 region has the sequence CASSLDPGLNTEAFF. The nucleotide sequence reads as follows: TGCGCCAGCAGCTTGGATCCGGGCCTGAACACTGAAGCTTTCTTT.